These T cell receptor beta chains were read from a single sample in a study of chemoradiotherapy in HPV16-positive cancers. The table came from immunoSEQ multiplex PCR; TCRdb's copy has only in-frame clones and leaves some out. The profile shows 20,000 to 25,000 clones, around 94% of them singletons. This specimen was acquired from a patient who underwent chemoradiotherapy. Every receptor here comes from a human donor with HPV-associated anogenital cancer. CDR3s include the opening cysteine and the closing phenylalanine or tryptophan. The order of the fields is V gene, clone size, D gene, J gene, CDR3 protein, CDR3 DNA. A D gene is named only where the DNA matches it firmly. A clone size is listed for some rows: how often the clone was seen (once, few, many), or a class if it is expanded.

V: TRBV7-2; size: NA; D: NA; J: TRBJ2-1; CDR3: CASSLGWSSYNEQFF; DNA: TGTGCCAGCAGCTTAGGGTGGAGCTCCTACAATGAGCAGTTCTTC
V: TRBV27; size: NA; D: NA; J: TRBJ1-5; CDR3: CASSFGPERGQHF; DNA: TGTGCCAGCAGTTTCGGACCAGAGAGAGGCCAGCATTTT
V: TRBV19; size: NA; D: TRBD1; J: TRBJ1-2; CDR3: CASSRTGGFRYGYTF; DNA: TGTGCCAGTAGTCGGACAGGGGGCTTTCGCTATGGCTACACCTTC
V: TRBV6-5; size: NA; D: NA; J: TRBJ2-7; CDR3: CASSYSRTAYEQYF; DNA: TGTGCCAGCAGTTACTCGAGGACGGCCTACGAGCAGTACTTC
V: TRBV6-5; size: few; D: TRBD2; J: TRBJ2-5; CDR3: CASSYSASGNQETQYF; DNA: TGTGCCAGCAGTTACTCTGCTAGCGGAAACCAAGAGACCCAGTACTTC
V: TRBV12-2; size: NA; D: NA; J: TRBJ1-2; CDR3: CASRLVGTGDSFDYGYTF; DNA: TGTGCAAGTCGCTTAGTTGGGACAGGGGACTCTTTCGACTATGGCTACACCTTC
V: TRBV5-1; size: NA; D: NA; J: TRBJ2-5; CDR3: CASSLAPGEETQYF; DNA: TGCGCCAGCAGCTTGGCCCCAGGGGAAGAGACCCAGTACTTC
V: TRBV4-3; size: NA; D: NA; J: TRBJ1-2; CDR3: CASSQGRGLGYGYTF; DNA: TGCGCCAGCAGCCAAGGGCGGGGGCTCGGCTATGGCTACACCTTC
V: TRBV19; size: NA; D: TRBD1; J: TRBJ1-1; CDR3: CASIRTTGGEAFF; DNA: TGTGCCAGTATACGCACCACAGGGGGTGAAGCTTTCTTT
V: TRBV12-2; size: once; D: NA; J: TRBJ2-7; CDR3: CASRLAGLAEAYEQYF; DNA: TGTGCAAGTCGCTTAGCAGGACTAGCGGAGGCCTACGAGCAGTACTTC
V: TRBV7-2; size: NA; D: TRBD1; J: TRBJ2-7; CDR3: CASSSETGVVEQYF; DNA: TGTGCCAGCAGCTCGGAGACAGGGGTGGTCGAGCAGTACTTC